What follows are 7 T cell receptor beta chains derived from one specimen sequenced in a study of T-cell reconstitution after alpha-beta-depleted transplantation in children. Preparation of the TCRbeta library involved a method that used unique molecular identifiers. TCRdb re-analysed the PCR reads in MiXCR, keeping a single row per CDR3 protein. Of some 240,000 distinct CDR3 sequences in the sample, about 11% are singletons; the top ten hold 2% to 3%. The sample was PBMCs from the stem cell graft donor, taken from the stem cell graft. These receptors were collected from a human donor who donated a stem cell graft to a child with acute lymphoblastic leukemia.

This clonotype was detected many times. The chain carries TRBV20-1 and TRBJ1-1, with TRBD1 matching over 10 bases. The J segment lost 5 bases and the V segment lost 4 bases, leaving 16 bases of the junction unmatched. The germline CDR1 and CDR2 sequences are DFQATT and SNEGSKA (reference sequence). This CDR3 has 17 amino acids. The CDR3 region has the DNA TGCAGTGCTACTGCCGGGACAGGGGTTATCGGGGAGACTGAAGCTTTCTTT. Its protein is CSATAGTGVIGETEAFF.

This clonotype was seen many times. V gene TRBV7-2 combines with J gene TRBJ1-6, with D possibly being TRBD1 (5 bases). Germline-derived CDR1 and CDR2 are SGHTA and FQGNSA. The V and J ends lost 3 bases and 10 bases respectively, with 10 bases between them. The CDR3 contains 13 residues. Written as DNA, the CDR3 is TGTGCCAGCAGCTTGCAGGGCAGCTCACCCCTCCACTTT. Encoded protein: CASSLQGSSPLHF. The full variable domain, with the rest looked up from reference TRBV7-2 and TRBJ1-6, is GAGVSQSPSNKVTEKGKDVELRCDPISGHTALYWYRQSLGQGLEFLIYFQGNSAPDKSGLPSDRFSAERTGGSVSTLTIQRTQQEDSAVYLCASSLQGSSPLHFGNGTRLTVT.

This clonotype was seen ten or more times. In DNA form, the CDR3 reads TGTGCCAGCAGCTACGGGCCAATCTATGGCTACACCTTC. It translates to CASSYGPIYGYTF. This chain joins TRBV7-9 and TRBJ1-2; D call uncertain. V was trimmed by 4 bases and J by 4 bases, leaving 10 bases between them. Germline CDR1 and CDR2: SEHNR and FQNEAQ (reference sequence). This CDR3 contains 13 residues. Supplemented by reference TRBV7-9 and TRBJ1-2, the full variable domain reads DTGVSQNPRHKITKRGQNVTFRCDPISEHNRLYWYRQTLGQGPEFLTYFQNEAQLEKSRLLSDRFSAERPKGSFSTLEIQRTEQGDSAMYLCASSYGPIYGYTFGSGTRLTVV.

This clonotype appeared many times. The V gene is TRBV27, the J gene TRBJ2-7; 7 positions agree with TRBD1. CDR3 length: 14 amino acids. The germline gives CDR1 MNHEY, CDR2 SMNVEV (reference sequence). V lost 5 bases, J lost 0 bases, and 4 bases stayed unmatched. The CDR3 coding sequence is TGTGCCAGCAGTGCCGGGACAGTCTCCTACGAGCAGTACTTC. Its protein is CASSAGTVSYEQYF.

This clonotype was observed at least ten times. The V and J genes are TRBV6-2 or TRBV6-3 and TRBJ2-7; tentatively, D is TRBD2 (5 bases). This CDR3 is built from 12 residues. V was cut by 7 bases and J by 6 bases, with 13 bases left in between. The germline gives CDR1 MNHEY, CDR2 SVGEGT. This CDR3 reads CASMEDSLEQYF. The CDR3 DNA follows: TGTGCCAGCATGGAGGATTCGCTCGAGCAGTACTTC.

This clonotype has ten or more counts. The chain carries TRBV7-2 and TRBJ1-3; no definite D call. Germline loops: CDR1 SGHTA, CDR2 FQGNSA. Trimming stripped 5 bases from V and 4 bases from J, with 18 bases between. The CDR3 loop spans 16 amino acids. CDR3 DNA sequence: TGTGCCAGCAGCAGTACAGACGGGCTCCCCGGAAACACCATATATTTT. Protein: CASSSTDGLPGNTIYF.

Worth noting for this clonotype: With a much larger clone just one base away, this may be a read error. The V and J genes are TRBV9 and TRBJ1-4, with D possibly matching TRBD1 (5 bases). V lost 4 bases to trimming and J lost 7 bases, with 11 bases between them. The CDR3 runs 13 residues. Per germline, CDR1 SGDLS and CDR2 YYNGEE. CDR3 loop: CASSWDGGEKLFF. The CDR3 region has the DNA TGTGCCAGCAGCTGGGACGGCGGTGAAAAACTGTTTTTT.